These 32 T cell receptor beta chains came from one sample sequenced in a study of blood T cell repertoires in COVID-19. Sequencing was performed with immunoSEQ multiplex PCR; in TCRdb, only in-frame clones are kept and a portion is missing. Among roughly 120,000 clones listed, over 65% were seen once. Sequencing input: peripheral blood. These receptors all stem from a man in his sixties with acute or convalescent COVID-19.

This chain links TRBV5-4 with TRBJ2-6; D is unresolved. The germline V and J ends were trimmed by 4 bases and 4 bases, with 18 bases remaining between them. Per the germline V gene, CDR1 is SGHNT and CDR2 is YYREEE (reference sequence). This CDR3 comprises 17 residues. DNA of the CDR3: TGTGCCAGCAGCCGCCCCGGAGAGCCTCCCGGGGCCAACGTCCTGACTTTC. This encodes CASSRPGEPPGANVLTF. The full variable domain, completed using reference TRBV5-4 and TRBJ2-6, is ETGVTQSPTHLIKTRGQQVTLRCSSQSGHNTVSWYQQALGQGPQFIFQYYREEENGRGNFPPRFSGLQFPNYSSELNVNALELDDSALYLCASSRPGEPPGANVLTFGAGSRLTVL.

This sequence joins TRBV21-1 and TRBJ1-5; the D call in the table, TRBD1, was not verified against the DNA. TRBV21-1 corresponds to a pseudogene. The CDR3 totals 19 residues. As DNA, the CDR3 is TGTGCCAGCAGCGGAACCTACAGGGGGCAGGGAGGTAGCAATCAGCCCCAGCATTTT. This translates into CASSGTYRGQGGSNQPQHF.

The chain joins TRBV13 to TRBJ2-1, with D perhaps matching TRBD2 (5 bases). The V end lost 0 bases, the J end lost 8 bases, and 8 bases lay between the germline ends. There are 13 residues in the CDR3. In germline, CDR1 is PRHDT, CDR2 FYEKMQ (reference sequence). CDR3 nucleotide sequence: TGTGCCAGCAGCTTAGGGTTTAGCGATGAGCAGTTCTTC. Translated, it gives CASSLGFSDEQFF. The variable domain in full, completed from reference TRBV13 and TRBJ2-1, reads AAGVIQSPRHLIKEKRETATLKCYPIPRHDTVYWYQQGPGQDPQFLISFYEKMQSDKGSIPDRFSAQQFSDYHSELNMSSLELGDSALYFCASSLGFSDEQFFGPGTRLTVL.

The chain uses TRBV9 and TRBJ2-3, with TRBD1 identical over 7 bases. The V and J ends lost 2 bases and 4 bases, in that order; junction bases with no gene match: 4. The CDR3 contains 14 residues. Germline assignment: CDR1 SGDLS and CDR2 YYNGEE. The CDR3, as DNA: TGTGCCAGCAGCGTCGACACAGGGGCAGATACGCAGTATTTT. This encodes CASSVDTGADTQYF.

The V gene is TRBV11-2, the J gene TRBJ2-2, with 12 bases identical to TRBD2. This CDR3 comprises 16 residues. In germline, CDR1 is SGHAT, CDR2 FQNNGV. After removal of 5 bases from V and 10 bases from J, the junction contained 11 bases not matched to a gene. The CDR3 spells CASSHGLAGGPAELFF. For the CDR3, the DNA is TGTGCCAGCAGCCATGGTCTAGCGGGAGGGCCCGCGGAGCTGTTTTTT.

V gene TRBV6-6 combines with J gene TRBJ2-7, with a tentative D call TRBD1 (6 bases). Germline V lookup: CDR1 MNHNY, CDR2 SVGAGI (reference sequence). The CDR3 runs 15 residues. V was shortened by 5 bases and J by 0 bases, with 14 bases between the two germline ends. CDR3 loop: CASSTTGGHSYEQYF. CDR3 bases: TGTGCCAGCAGTACGACAGGAGGACACTCCTACGAGCAGTACTTC.

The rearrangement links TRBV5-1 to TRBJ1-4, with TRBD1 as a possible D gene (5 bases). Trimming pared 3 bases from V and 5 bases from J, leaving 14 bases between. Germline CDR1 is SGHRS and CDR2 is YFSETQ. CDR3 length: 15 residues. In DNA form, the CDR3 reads TGCGCCAGCAGCTGGCTTGGGGGGGTGAATGAAAAACTGTTTTTT. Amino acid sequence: CASSWLGGVNEKLFF.

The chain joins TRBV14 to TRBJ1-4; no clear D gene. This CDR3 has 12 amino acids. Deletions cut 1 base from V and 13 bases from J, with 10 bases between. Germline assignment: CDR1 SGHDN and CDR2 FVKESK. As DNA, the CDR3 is TGTGCCAGCAGCCAAGTTCCGAGAGCACTGTTTTTT. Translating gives CASSQVPRALFF.

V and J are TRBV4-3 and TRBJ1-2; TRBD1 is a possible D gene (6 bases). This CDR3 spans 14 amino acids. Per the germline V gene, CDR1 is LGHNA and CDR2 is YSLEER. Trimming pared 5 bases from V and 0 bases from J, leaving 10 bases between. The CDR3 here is CASSKGEANYGYTF. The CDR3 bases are TGCGCCAGCAGCAAGGGGGAAGCTAACTATGGCTACACCTTC.

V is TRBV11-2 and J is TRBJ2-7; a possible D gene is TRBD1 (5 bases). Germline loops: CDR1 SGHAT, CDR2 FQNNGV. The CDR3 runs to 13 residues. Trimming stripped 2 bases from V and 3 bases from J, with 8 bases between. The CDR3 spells CASSLTRGYEQYF. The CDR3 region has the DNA TGTGCCAGCAGCTTAACAAGGGGCTACGAGCAGTACTTC.

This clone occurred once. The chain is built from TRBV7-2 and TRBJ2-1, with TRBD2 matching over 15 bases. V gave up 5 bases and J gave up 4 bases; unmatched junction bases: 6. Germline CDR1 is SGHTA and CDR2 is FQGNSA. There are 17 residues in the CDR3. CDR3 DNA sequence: TGTGCCAGCAGCGCACGGACTAGCGGGGGGGGATACAATGAGCAGTTCTTC. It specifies CASSARTSGGGYNEQFF.

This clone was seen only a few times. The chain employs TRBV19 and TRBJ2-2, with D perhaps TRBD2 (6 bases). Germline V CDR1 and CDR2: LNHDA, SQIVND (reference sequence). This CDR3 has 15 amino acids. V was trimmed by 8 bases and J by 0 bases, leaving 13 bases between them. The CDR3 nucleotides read TGTGCCAGTCAAGGGGAGGCGGCGAACACCGGGGAGCTGTTTTTT. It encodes CASQGEAANTGELFF.

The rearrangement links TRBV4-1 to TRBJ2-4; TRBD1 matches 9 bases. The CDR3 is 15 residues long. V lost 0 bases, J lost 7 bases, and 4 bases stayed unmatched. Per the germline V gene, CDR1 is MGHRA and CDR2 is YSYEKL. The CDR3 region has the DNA TGCGCCAGCAGCCAAGACAGACAGGGGGGTAACATTCAGTACTTC. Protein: CASSQDRQGGNIQYF.

The CDR3 region has the DNA TGTGCCAGCAGCACCTCAGGGGTATCAGGCTACACCTTC. It specifies CASSTSGVSGYTF. The genes are TRBV28 and TRBJ1-2; TRBD1 is a possible D gene (6 bases). CDR3 length: 13 residues. Germline V gene lookup returns CDR1 MDHEN and CDR2 SYDVKM. The V end was cut by 6 bases, the J end by 8 bases, with 16 bases between.

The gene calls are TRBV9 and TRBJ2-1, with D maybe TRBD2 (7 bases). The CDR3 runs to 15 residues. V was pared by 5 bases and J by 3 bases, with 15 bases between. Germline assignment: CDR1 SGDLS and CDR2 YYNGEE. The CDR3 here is CASSRGGVSYNEQFF. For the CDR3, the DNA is TGTGCCAGCAGTAGAGGGGGGGTAAGCTACAATGAGCAGTTCTTC. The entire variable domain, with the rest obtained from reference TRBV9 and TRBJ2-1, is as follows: DSGVTQTPKHLITATGQRVTLRCSPRSGDLSVYWYQQSLDQGLQFLIQYYNGEERAKGNILERFSAQQFPDLHSELNLSSLELGDSALYFCASSRGGVSYNEQFFGPGTRLTVL.

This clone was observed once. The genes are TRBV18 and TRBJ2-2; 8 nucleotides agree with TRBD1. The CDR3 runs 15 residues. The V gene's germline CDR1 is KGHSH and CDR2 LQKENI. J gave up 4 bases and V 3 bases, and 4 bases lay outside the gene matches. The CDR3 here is CASSPQTGATGELFF. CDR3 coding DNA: TGTGCCAGCTCACCGCAGACAGGGGCCACCGGGGAGCTGTTTTTT.

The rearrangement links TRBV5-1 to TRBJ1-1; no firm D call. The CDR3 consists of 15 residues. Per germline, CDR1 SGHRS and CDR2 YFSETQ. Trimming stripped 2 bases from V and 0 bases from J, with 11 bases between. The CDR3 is CASSFRRSMNTEAFF. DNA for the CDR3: TGCGCCAGCAGCTTTAGACGGAGTATGAACACTGAAGCTTTCTTT.

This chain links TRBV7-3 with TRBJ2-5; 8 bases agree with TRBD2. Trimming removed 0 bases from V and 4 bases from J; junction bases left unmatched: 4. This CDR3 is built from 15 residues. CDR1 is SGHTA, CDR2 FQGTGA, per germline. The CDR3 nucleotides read TGTGCCAGCAGCTTAACAGGGGGACTAGTAGAGACCCAGTACTTC. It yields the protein CASSLTGGLVETQYF. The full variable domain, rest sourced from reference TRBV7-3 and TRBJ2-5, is GAGVSQTPSNKVTEKGKYVELRCDPISGHTALYWYRQSLGQGPEFLIYFQGTGAADDSGLPNDRFFAVRPEGSVSTLKIQRTERGDSAVYLCASSLTGGLVETQYFGPGTRLLVL.

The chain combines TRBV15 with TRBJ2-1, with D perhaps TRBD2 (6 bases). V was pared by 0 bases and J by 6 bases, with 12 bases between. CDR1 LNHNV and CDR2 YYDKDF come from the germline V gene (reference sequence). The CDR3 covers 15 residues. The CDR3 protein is CATSRDTREVNEQFF. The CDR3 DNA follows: TGTGCCACCAGCAGAGATACTAGGGAGGTCAATGAGCAGTTCTTC.

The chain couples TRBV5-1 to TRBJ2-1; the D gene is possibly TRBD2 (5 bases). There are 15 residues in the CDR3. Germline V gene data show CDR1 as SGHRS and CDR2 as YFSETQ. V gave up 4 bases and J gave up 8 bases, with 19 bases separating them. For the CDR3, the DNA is TGCGCCAGCAGCACCCTCGGGTCCGAGAGGGATGAGCAGTTCTTC. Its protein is CASSTLGSERDEQFF. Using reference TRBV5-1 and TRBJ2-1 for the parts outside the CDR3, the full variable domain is KAGVTQTPRYLIKTRGQQVTLSCSPISGHRSVSWYQQTPGQGLQFLFEYFSETQRNKGNFPGRFSGRQFSNSRSEMNVSTLELGDSALYLCASSTLGSERDEQFFGPGTRLTVL.

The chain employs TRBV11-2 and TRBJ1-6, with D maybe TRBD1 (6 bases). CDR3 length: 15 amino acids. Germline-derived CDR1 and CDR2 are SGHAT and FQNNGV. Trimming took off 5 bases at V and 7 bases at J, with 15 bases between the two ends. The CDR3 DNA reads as TGTGCCAGCAGCCCTCGGGGCAGGGGAAATTCACCCCTCCACTTT. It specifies CASSPRGRGNSPLHF.

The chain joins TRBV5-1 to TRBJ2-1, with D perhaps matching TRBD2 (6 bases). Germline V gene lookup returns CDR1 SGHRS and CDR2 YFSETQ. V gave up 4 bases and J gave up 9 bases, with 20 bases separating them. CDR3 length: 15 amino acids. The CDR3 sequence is CASSQLAGQQGEQFF. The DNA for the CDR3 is TGCGCCAGCAGCCAACTAGCTGGGCAGCAGGGTGAGCAGTTCTTC. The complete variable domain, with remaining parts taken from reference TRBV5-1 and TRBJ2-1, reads KAGVTQTPRYLIKTRGQQVTLSCSPISGHRSVSWYQQTPGQGLQFLFEYFSETQRNKGNFPGRFSGRQFSNSRSEMNVSTLELGDSALYLCASSQLAGQQGEQFFGPGTRLTVL.

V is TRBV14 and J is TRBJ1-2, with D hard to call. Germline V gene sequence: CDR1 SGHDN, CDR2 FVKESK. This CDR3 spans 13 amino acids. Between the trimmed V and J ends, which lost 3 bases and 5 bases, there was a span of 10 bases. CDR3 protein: CASSHLVDYGYTF. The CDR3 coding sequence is TGTGCCAGCAGCCATTTGGTAGATTATGGCTACACCTTC.

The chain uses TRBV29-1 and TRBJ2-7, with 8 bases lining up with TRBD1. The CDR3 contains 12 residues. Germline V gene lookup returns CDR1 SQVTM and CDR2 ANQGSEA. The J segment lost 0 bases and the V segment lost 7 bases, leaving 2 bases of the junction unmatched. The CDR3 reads CSAGQGSYEQYF. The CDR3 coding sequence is TGCAGCGCCGGACAGGGCTCCTACGAGCAGTACTTC.

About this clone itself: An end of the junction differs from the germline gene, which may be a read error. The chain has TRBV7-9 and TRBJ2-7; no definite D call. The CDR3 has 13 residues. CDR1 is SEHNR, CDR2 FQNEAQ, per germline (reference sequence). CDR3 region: CASSPTPRQAPDF. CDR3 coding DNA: TGTGCCAGCAGTCCAACCCCTCGGCAGGCCCCCGACTTC.

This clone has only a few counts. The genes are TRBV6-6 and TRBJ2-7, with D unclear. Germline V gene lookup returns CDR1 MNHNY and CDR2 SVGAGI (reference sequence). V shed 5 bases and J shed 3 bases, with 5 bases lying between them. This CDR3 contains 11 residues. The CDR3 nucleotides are TGTGCCAGCAGTCATAACTACGAGCAGTACTTC. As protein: CASSHNYEQYF.

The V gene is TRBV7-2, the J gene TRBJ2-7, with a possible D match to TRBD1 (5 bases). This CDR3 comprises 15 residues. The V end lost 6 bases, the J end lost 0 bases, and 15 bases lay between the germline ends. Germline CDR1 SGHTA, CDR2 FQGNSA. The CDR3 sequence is CASRDVRVASYEQYF. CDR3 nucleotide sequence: TGTGCCAGCAGGGACGTCAGGGTCGCCTCCTACGAGCAGTACTTC.

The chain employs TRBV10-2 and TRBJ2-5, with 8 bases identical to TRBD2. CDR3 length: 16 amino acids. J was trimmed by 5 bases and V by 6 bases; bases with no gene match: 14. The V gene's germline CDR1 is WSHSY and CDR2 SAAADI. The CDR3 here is CASSPLAGTIGETQYF. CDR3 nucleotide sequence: TGCGCCAGCAGCCCCTTAGCGGGAACTATCGGGGAGACCCAGTACTTC.

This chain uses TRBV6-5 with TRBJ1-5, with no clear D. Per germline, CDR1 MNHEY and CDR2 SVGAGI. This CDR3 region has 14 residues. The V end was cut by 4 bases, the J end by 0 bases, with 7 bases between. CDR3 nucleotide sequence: TGTGCCAGCAGTTCCGAGTATAGCAATCAGCCCCAGCATTTT. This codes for CASSSEYSNQPQHF.

CDR3 residues: CASSSGTGGLSNEKLFF. CDR3 nucleotide sequence: TGTGCCAGCAGTTCCGGGACAGGGGGCTTGTCTAATGAAAAACTGTTTTTT. This rearrangement joins TRBV6-2 or TRBV6-3 to TRBJ1-4, with 12 positions matching TRBD1. Losses at the gene ends were 4 bases for V and 3 bases for J; bases not matched to a gene: 6. The germline V gene encodes CDR1 MNHEY and CDR2 SVGEGT. This CDR3 is 17 amino acids long.

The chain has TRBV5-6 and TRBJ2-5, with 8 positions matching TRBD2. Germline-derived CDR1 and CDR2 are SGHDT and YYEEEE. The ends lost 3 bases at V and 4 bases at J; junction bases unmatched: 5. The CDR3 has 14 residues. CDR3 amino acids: CASSSSGSLETQYF. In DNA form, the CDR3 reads TGTGCCAGCAGCTCGAGCGGGAGTCTAGAGACCCAGTACTTC.

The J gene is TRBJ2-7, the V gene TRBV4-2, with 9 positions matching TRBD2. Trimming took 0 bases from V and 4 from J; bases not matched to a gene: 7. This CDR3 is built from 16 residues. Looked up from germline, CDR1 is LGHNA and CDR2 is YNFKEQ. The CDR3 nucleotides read TGTGCCAGCAGCCAAGAGTGGTCGGGACTAGCTTACGAGCAGTACTTC. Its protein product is CASSQEWSGLAYEQYF.